The entry that follows covers one TCR beta chain sequence. CDR3 length: 17 residues. Germline assignment: CDR1 LGHDT and CDR2 YNNKEL (reference sequence). V shed 5 bases, J shed 3 bases, and the junction held 13 bases outside the gene matches. The source of the sample is a study of early T cells in non-severe SARS-CoV-2 infection. Study summary: The study sequenced bulk RNA from unsorted whole blood, with chains unpaired.

Individually, cDNA molecules had unique molecular identifiers attached to them. From the 5' RACE reads, TCRdb called clonotypes with MiXCR, one entry per CDR3 protein. The repertoire holds 60,000 or so distinct CDR3 sequences, with 14% to 15% as singletons. This clonotype was obtained from an adult who was a healthcare worker with PCR-confirmed SARS-CoV-2 infection or an uninfected control (not recorded which). The genes are TRBV3-1 and TRBJ2-5; 9 bases fit TRBD2. Specimen: whole blood, collected at baseline. CDR3 residues: CASSLRGSGGAEETQYF. As DNA, the CDR3 is TGTGCCAGCAGCTTGCGGGGTAGCGGGGGAGCAGAAGAGACCCAGTACTTC.